The rows below give T cell receptor beta chains drawn from one sample of a study of response to subunit inactivated influenza vaccine. TCRdb processed the RT-PCR reads anew with MiXCR; each CDR3 protein has one entry. Among roughly 700,000 distinct CDR3 sequences, roughly 13% were seen once, and the ten largest hold less than 7%. This specimen was PBMCs from blood, taken 14 to 15 days before vaccination. The receptors come from a man aged 50-60 years who received an inactivated influenza vaccine. CDR3s include the opening cysteine and the closing phenylalanine or tryptophan. A D gene is named only where the DNA matches it firmly. The listing skips clone size in some rows; elsewhere it reads once, few, many or a size class.

cdr3_nt: TGTGCCAGCAGGCGGAGCGGGAGGGCCGGATACGAGCAGTACTTC; cdr3_aa: CASRRSGRAGYEQYF; clone_size: few; cdr3_length: 15; d_call: TRBD2; j_call: TRBJ2-7; v_call: TRBV2
cdr3_nt: TGCGCCAGCAGCTTGACGGGGGGGCCCGCCTACAATGAGCAGTTCTTC; cdr3_aa: CASSLTGGPAYNEQFF; clone_size: few; cdr3_length: 16; d_call: TRBD2; j_call: TRBJ2-1; v_call: TRBV5-1
cdr3_nt: TGCGCCAGCAGCTTGGATTCAGGCGCTGGGGCCAACGTCCTGACTTTC; cdr3_aa: CASSLDSGAGANVLTF; clone_size: .; cdr3_length: 16; d_call: .; j_call: TRBJ2-6; v_call: TRBV5-1
cdr3_nt: TGTGCCAGCAGCGGCGGGGGCAAAAACATTCAGTACTTC; cdr3_aa: CASSGGGKNIQYF; clone_size: few; cdr3_length: 13; d_call: TRBD2; j_call: TRBJ2-4; v_call: TRBV9
cdr3_nt: TGTGCCAGCAGCTTATCTCCTAGCGGGACCCAGTACTTC; cdr3_aa: CASSLSPSGTQYF; clone_size: .; cdr3_length: 13; d_call: TRBD2; j_call: TRBJ2-5; v_call: TRBV7-3
cdr3_nt: TGTGCCAGAAGTAGAGGACAGGGACTCATGAACACTGAAGCTTTCTTT; cdr3_aa: CARSRGQGLMNTEAFF; clone_size: .; cdr3_length: 16; d_call: TRBD1; j_call: TRBJ1-1; v_call: TRBV12-3/TRBV12-4
cdr3_nt: TGCAGCAGCAGCAGAGATTACAATGAGCAGTTCTTC; cdr3_aa: CSSSRDYNEQFF; clone_size: .; cdr3_length: 12; d_call: .; j_call: TRBJ2-1; v_call: TRBV29-1
cdr3_nt: TGCGCCAGCAGCCAAGATCCAGGTCAGGAAGCCTACGAGCAGTACTTC; cdr3_aa: CASSQDPGQEAYEQYF; clone_size: few; cdr3_length: 16; d_call: .; j_call: TRBJ2-7; v_call: TRBV4-1
cdr3_nt: TGTGCCAGCTCCACGGGTGGGGAGCTGTTTTTT; cdr3_aa: CASSTGGELFF; clone_size: .; cdr3_length: 11; d_call: .; j_call: TRBJ2-2; v_call: TRBV18
cdr3_nt: TGCAGCGTTGGCATCCCTTTGGGGGGCCACTCCTACGAGCAGTACTTC; cdr3_aa: CSVGIPLGGHSYEQYF; clone_size: few; cdr3_length: 16; d_call: .; j_call: TRBJ2-7; v_call: TRBV29-1
cdr3_nt: TGCGCCAGCAGCCAACTACTAGCGGGGGAGGCAGATACGCAGTATTTT; cdr3_aa: CASSQLLAGEADTQYF; clone_size: few; cdr3_length: 16; d_call: TRBD2; j_call: TRBJ2-3; v_call: TRBV4-3
cdr3_nt: TGCGCCAGCAGCCAAGATCGAGGCGGATCTAGCACAGATACGCAGTATTTT; cdr3_aa: CASSQDRGGSSTDTQYF; clone_size: .; cdr3_length: 17; d_call: .; j_call: TRBJ2-3; v_call: TRBV4-3
cdr3_nt: TGCGCCAGCAGCCCGCTAGCGGGGGCCCTGACCTCCTACAATGAGCAGTTCTTC; cdr3_aa: CASSPLAGALTSYNEQFF; clone_size: few; cdr3_length: 18; d_call: TRBD2; j_call: TRBJ2-1; v_call: TRBV5-1
cdr3_nt: TGTGCCAGCAGCTTTACCAGGGAGAGCGGAAACACCATATATTTT; cdr3_aa: CASSFTRESGNTIYF; clone_size: .; cdr3_length: 15; d_call: .; j_call: TRBJ1-3; v_call: TRBV5-6
cdr3_nt: TGCAGTGCTGGGAAGAGCGGGAGCTTTGGGGGGCAGTATTTT; cdr3_aa: CSAGKSGSFGGQYF; clone_size: few; cdr3_length: 14; d_call: TRBD2; j_call: TRBJ2-3; v_call: TRBV20-1
cdr3_nt: TGTGCCAGCAGCGTAGCTTACGCTAGCGGGAGAGTCGATGAGCAGTTCTTC; cdr3_aa: CASSVAYASGRVDEQFF; clone_size: .; cdr3_length: 17; d_call: TRBD2; j_call: TRBJ2-1; v_call: TRBV9
cdr3_nt: TGTGCCTCCAAGACTAGCGGGAGGGGGGATACGCAGTATTTT; cdr3_aa: CASKTSGRGDTQYF; clone_size: few; cdr3_length: 14; d_call: TRBD2; j_call: TRBJ2-3; v_call: TRBV28
cdr3_nt: TGTGCCAGCACCGGGACTAGCGGGTACAATGAGCAGTTCTTC; cdr3_aa: CASTGTSGYNEQFF; clone_size: many; cdr3_length: 14; d_call: TRBD2; j_call: TRBJ2-1; v_call: TRBV12-3/TRBV12-4
cdr3_nt: TGTGCCAGCAGCTTTTCCGGGGTCTCCTACAATGAGCAGTTCTTC; cdr3_aa: CASSFSGVSYNEQFF; clone_size: many; cdr3_length: 15; d_call: .; j_call: TRBJ2-1; v_call: TRBV7-8
cdr3_nt: TGCAGCGTGGACCAACTAGCGGGGGGAGGGCAGTACTTC; cdr3_aa: CSVDQLAGGGQYF; clone_size: few; cdr3_length: 13; d_call: TRBD2; j_call: TRBJ2-7; v_call: TRBV29-1
cdr3_nt: TGTGCCACCAGTGAGACACCAGCGAGGGCTGCAGATACGCAGTATTTT; cdr3_aa: CATSETPARAADTQYF; clone_size: few; cdr3_length: 16; d_call: .; j_call: TRBJ2-3; v_call: TRBV24-1
cdr3_nt: TGTGCCAGCAGCACCTCAAGGGCGGTGGAGACCCAGTACTTC; cdr3_aa: CASSTSRAVETQYF; clone_size: .; cdr3_length: 14; d_call: .; j_call: TRBJ2-5; v_call: TRBV5-5